Given below is one T cell receptor beta chain in context. This sample also contains other DNA sequences that code for the same CDR3. This entry is derived from a study of technical replicates of blood from a handful of donors. The assay was immunoSEQ multiplex PCR, and TCRdb's table has in-frame clones only and misses some. The table shows around 81,000 clones, with approximately 96% occurring only once. The CDR3 extends over 15 amino acids. CDR1 is SGHRS and CDR2 is YFSETQ in the germline V gene. V trimming: 0 bases; J trimming: 7 bases; junction bases outside the gene matches: 2. V and J are TRBV5-1 and TRBJ2-1, with 12 bases aligning to TRBD2. This TCR came from a human donor in good health. Specimen: T cells isolated from PBMCs. DNA of the CDR3: TGCGCCAGCAGCTTGGCTCTAGCGGGAGGGAATGAGCAGTTCTTC. Translated: CASSLALAGGNEQFF.